These 12 T cell receptor beta chains came from one sample sequenced in a study of OX40 agonist ivuxolimab in advanced cancers. The protocol used for the library was the immunoSEQ multiplex PCR assay. The clones in this table, taken by TCRdb from immuneACCESS, are in-frame only. Not every clone is retained; where verified, under half of the shortfall comes from an unresolved V gene, and the cause of the rest is unknown. The sample has 69,000 or so clones on record, 85% of them singletons. Jointly, the top ten make up about 0.83% of the sample. This specimen consisted of CD4+ or CD8+ T cells sorted from blood, obtained in a trial of the OX40 agonist ivuxolimab. Receptors were obtained from an adult with an advanced solid tumor such as melanoma, head and neck, liver or kidney cancer.

J is TRBJ2-1 and V is TRBV11-2, with TRBD2 identical over 11 bases. The germline CDR1 and CDR2 sequences are SGHAT and FQNNGV. This CDR3 contains 18 residues. V lost 6 bases, J lost 4 bases, and 14 bases stayed unmatched. CDR3 bases: TGTGCCAGCAGTTCCTTAAGGAGAGTAGCGGGAGGGTACAATGAGCAGTTCTTC. Its translation is CASSSLRRVAGGYNEQFF.

This clone was observed once. The chain uses TRBV18 and TRBJ2-7; 8 bases fit TRBD1. CDR3 length equals 14 residues. The V and J ends lost 5 bases and 4 bases, in that order; junction bases with no gene match: 7. Germline-derived CDR1 and CDR2 are KGHSH and LQKENI. This CDR3 is CASSTGTGEYEQYF. The DNA for the CDR3 is TGTGCCAGCTCAACCGGGACAGGTGAATACGAGCAGTACTTC.

The chain uses TRBV5-4 and TRBJ2-7, with D perhaps matching TRBD1 or TRBD2 (6 bases each). The CDR3 totals 15 residues. Deletions cut 4 bases from V and 0 bases from J, with 14 bases between. Germline CDR1 and CDR2: SGHNT and YYREEE (reference sequence). The CDR3 loop is CASSVGGLNSYEQYF. Written as DNA, the CDR3 is TGTGCCAGCAGCGTCGGGGGCCTCAACTCCTACGAGCAGTACTTC.

A few counts support this clone. The CDR3 DNA reads as TGTGCCGGGGAGGGAGCCCATACGCAGTATTTT. This translates into CAGEGAHTQYF. The chain recombines TRBV7-9 with TRBJ2-3; the match to TRBD2 covers 7 bases. J was trimmed by 7 bases and V by 11 bases; bases with no gene match: 6. The CDR3 loop spans 11 amino acids. Germline loops: CDR1 SEHNR, CDR2 FQNEAQ (reference sequence).

The chain recombines TRBV7-8 with TRBJ1-2, with 12 bases aligning to TRBD1. The ends lost 5 bases at V and 5 bases at J; junction bases unmatched: 9. The CDR3 contains 16 residues. Germline CDR1 is SGHVS and CDR2 is FQNEAQ. In nucleotides, the CDR3 is TGTGCCAGCAGCCCCGGGGGACAGGGGGCCCCGTATGGCTACACCTTC. Protein sequence: CASSPGGQGAPYGYTF.

J is TRBJ2-5 and V is TRBV14; unclear D gene. Germline CDR1 SGHDN, CDR2 FVKESK. CDR3 size: 14 residues. V lost 4 bases to trimming and J lost 2 bases, with 11 bases between them. CDR3 in DNA: TGTGCCAGCAGCCGGCCTGGGGTACAAGAGACCCAGTACTTC. Protein product: CASSRPGVQETQYF.

This clone has a single count. The CDR3 region has the DNA TGTGCCAGCATTTCGGGCTCTGGGGCCAACGTCCTGACTTTC. Translating it yields CASISGSGANVLTF. The V gene is TRBV6-6, the J gene TRBJ2-6, with D hard to call. Trimming left V 7 bases short and J 0 bases short, with 7 bases between. Germline V gene data show CDR1 as MNHNY and CDR2 as SVGAGI (reference sequence). The CDR3 consists of 14 residues.

The chain employs TRBV5-1 and TRBJ1-1; D perhaps matches TRBD1 (5 bases). The germline V gene encodes CDR1 SGHRS and CDR2 YFSETQ. V was clipped by 4 bases and J by 6 bases, with 13 bases between them. The CDR3 is made up of 13 amino acids. In DNA, the CDR3 is TGCGCCAGCAGCCCTGGGACTAAACCTGAAGCTTTCTTT. Translated, it gives CASSPGTKPEAFF.

DNA for the CDR3: TGTGCCAGCAGCTTAGGAAGCCTAGCACTAGGGGAGCAGTACTTC. Its protein product is CASSLGSLALGEQYF. The chain links TRBV7-2 to TRBJ2-7; possibly TRBD2 for D (5 bases). Germline values: CDR1 SGHTA, CDR2 FQGNSA. The CDR3 runs 15 residues. Trimming pared 1 base from V and 7 bases from J, leaving 17 bases between.

The J gene is TRBJ2-1, the V gene TRBV12-5; a weak D match, TRBD1 (6 bases). Per the germline V gene, CDR1 is LGHNT and CDR2 is FRNRAP. With 8 bases removed from V and 2 bases from J, the gap between germline ends came to 10 bases. The CDR3 runs to 13 residues. CDR3 in amino acids: CASRQAAYNEQFF. The CDR3 DNA reads TGTGCTAGTAGACAGGCCGCCTACAATGAGCAGTTCTTC.

This clone has only one observation. This sequence joins TRBV28 and TRBJ1-1; D gene ambiguous. Germline CDR1 reads MDHEN; CDR2 reads SYDVKM. This CDR3 is 11 amino acids long. V gave up 7 bases and J gave up 8 bases, with 11 bases separating them. CDR3 sequence reads: CASTLYEEAFF. CDR3 DNA: TGTGCCAGCACCCTTTATGAGGAAGCTTTCTTT.

V usage is TRBV11-3 and J usage is TRBJ2-7; 8 nucleotides align to TRBD1. Looked up from germline, CDR1 is SGHNT and CDR2 is YENEEA. Trimming at V came to 5 bases and at J to 1 base, leaving 7 bases not matched to a gene. This CDR3 region has 15 residues. The CDR3 region has the DNA TGTGCCAGCAGCCGCGACAGGGGTTCTTCCTACGAGCAGTACTTC. This sequence encodes CASSRDRGSSYEQYF.